These 18 T cell receptor beta chains were all obtained from the same sample, sequenced in a study of CD4 and CD8 cells across lung adenocarcinoma regions. TCRdb used MiXCR to reprocess the PCR reads, holding one entry per CDR3 protein. Of approximately 10,000 distinct CDR3 sequences in the sample, around three fifths were seen once. Sequenced input: CD8+ T cells from the margin of a lung tumor. The receptors were gathered from a male donor with lung adenocarcinoma. The CD4 and CD8 labels of this study may be unreliable.

In this sample, this clonotype turned up many times. The chain recombines TRBV6-1 with TRBJ2-3; no reliable D call. Germline CDR1 MNHNS, CDR2 SASEGT. There are 17 residues in the CDR3. V shed 3 bases and J shed 0 bases, with 16 bases lying between them. The CDR3 coding sequence is TGTGCCAGCAGTGATTTGGAAACGGTTCCTAGCACAGATACGCAGTATTTT. As protein: CASSDLETVPSTDTQYF.

In DNA form, the CDR3 reads TGTGCCAGCAGTATTAGACAGGGGGGGGTAGAGACCCAGTACTTC. Its protein product is CASSIRQGGVETQYF. V is TRBV6-1 and J is TRBJ2-5, with 9 bases fitting TRBD1. The germline CDR1 and CDR2 sequences are MNHNS and SASEGT. V dropped 5 bases and J dropped 4; count of bases not matched to a gene: 8. The CDR3 runs 15 residues.

The J gene is TRBJ2-1, the V gene TRBV6-1, with TRBD2 matching over 13 bases. This CDR3 region has 14 residues. After removal of 8 bases from V and 6 bases from J, the junction contained 4 bases not matched to a gene. CDR1 is MNHNS, CDR2 SASEGT, per germline. The CDR3 nucleotides are TGTGCCAGCGAACTAGCGGGAGGGCCCAATGAGCAGTTCTTC. It translates to CASELAGGPNEQFF.

The V call is TRBV6-1, the J call TRBJ2-7, with TRBD1 matching over 7 bases. The V and J ends lost 5 bases and 6 bases, in that order; junction bases with no gene match: 7. The CDR3 runs to 13 residues. Germline V gene data show CDR1 as MNHNS and CDR2 as SASEGT. The DNA of the CDR3 is TGTGCCAGCAGTCCGGGACAGACTCCCGAGCAGTACTTC. This translates into CASSPGQTPEQYF.

V gene TRBV6-5 combines with J gene TRBJ2-3; TRBD1 agrees at 10 bases. Gene TRBJ2-7 matches the end of the DNA better, so the J call may be wrong. Germline CDR1 is MNHEY and CDR2 is SVGAGI. CDR3 size: 15 residues. The CDR3 DNA is TGTGCCAGGGGTTACGGGACAGGGGATACAGATACGCAGTACTTC. Its translation: CARGYGTGDTDTQYF.

The chain combines TRBV6-1 with TRBJ2-1, with 7 positions matching TRBD1. The CDR3 contains 16 residues. The germline gives CDR1 MNHNS, CDR2 SASEGT. V trimming: 2 bases; J trimming: 12 bases; junction bases outside the gene matches: 16. In DNA, the CDR3 is TGTGCCAGCAGTGAACTGCAGGCTGTCGGGACAGATGCGCAGTTCTTC. Encoded protein: CASSELQAVGTDAQFF.

This chain connects TRBV6-5 to TRBJ2-5; D unresolved. Judging by the DNA end, TRBJ2-7 fits better; the J call may be wrong. CDR1 MNHEY and CDR2 SVGAGI come from the germline V gene. The length of the CDR3 is 16 residues. The CDR3 here is CASSYLPAPCGYEQYF. The CDR3, as DNA: TGTGCCAGCAGTTATCTTCCAGCGCCGTGCGGATACGAGCAGTACTTC.

This rearrangement joins TRBV27 to TRBJ2-3; tentative D call: TRBD2 (6 bases). The germline gives CDR1 MNHEY, CDR2 SMNVEV (reference sequence). The CDR3 is 16 residues long. The ends were cut back, 7 bases at V and 0 bases at J, with 17 bases in the middle. CDR3 DNA sequence: TGTGCCAGCACCTCTTGGCGGGAAACTAGCACAGATACGCAGTATTTT. Protein sequence: CASTSWRETSTDTQYF.

The rearrangement links TRBV5-1 to TRBJ2-1; no definite D call. This CDR3 is 16 amino acids long. V lost 0 bases, J lost 4 bases, and 14 bases lay in between. Germline V gene lookup returns CDR1 SGHRS and CDR2 YFSETQ. The CDR3 region is CASSLVPTGSYNEQFF. The CDR3 DNA follows: TGCGCCAGCAGCTTGGTCCCGACGGGCTCTTACAATGAGCAGTTCTTC.

V usage is TRBV6-5 and J usage is TRBJ2-1; D gene uncertain. The J call may be mistaken, given a closer DNA end match to TRBJ2-5. Germline CDR1 is MNHEY and CDR2 is SVGAGI. This CDR3 has 14 residues. The DNA of the CDR3 is TGTGCCAGCAGTTACGCTCCAGCGAGAGAGACCCAGTACTTC. Its protein product is CASSYAPARETQYF.

In this sample, this clonotype turned up once. The germline gene is not matched at one end of the junction; a read error may be the cause. The chain joins TRBV6-1 to TRBJ2-1; tentatively, D is TRBD2 (5 bases). This CDR3 has 14 amino acids. CDR1 and CDR2 from the germline V gene are MNHNS and SASEGT. CDR3: CARRRGGGPDTQYF. The CDR3 DNA follows: TGTGCGAGGAGACGAGGCGGAGGCCCAGATACGCAGTACTTT.

This clonotype was recorded many times. This chain connects TRBV6-1 to TRBJ2-2, with D tentatively TRBD2 (6 bases). Trimming took 6 bases from V and 1 from J, leaving 9 bases between them. CDR1 is MNHNS, CDR2 SASEGT, per germline. The CDR3 sequence is 14 residues long. DNA for the CDR3: TGTGCCAGCAGAAGCGGGCAGAACACCGGGGAGCTGTTTTTT. This translates into CASRSGQNTGELFF.

The chain uses TRBV11-2 and TRBJ2-5; no definite D call. The J call may be faulty, since TRBJ2-1 better matches the DNA end. The length of the CDR3 is 13 residues. From germline, CDR1 is SGHAT and CDR2 FQNNGV. CDR3 coding DNA: TGTGCCAGCAGCTTATTTCATGCCAATGAGCAGTTCTTC. It codes for CASSLFHANEQFF.

The CDR3 loop is CAWSTAGQDTGELFF. CDR3 coding DNA: TGTGCCTGGAGCACGGCGGGACAGGACACCGGGGAGCTGTTTTTT. V gene TRBV30 combines with J gene TRBJ2-2; TRBD1 agrees at 8 bases. The junction had 6 bases not matched to a gene; V was cut back by 3 bases and J by 3 bases. This CDR3 is 15 amino acids long. Germline CDR1 reads GTSNPN; CDR2 reads SVGIG (reference sequence).

J is TRBJ2-1 and V is TRBV15, with D possibly matching TRBD2 (6 bases). V dropped 1 base and J dropped 6 bases, with 13 bases sitting between them. The germline CDR1 and CDR2 sequences are LNHNV and YYDKDF (reference sequence). The CDR3 has 15 amino acids. The CDR3 DNA sequence: TGTGCCACCAGCAGAGTACGGGAGTCAGTCAATGAGCAGTTCTTC. As protein: CATSRVRESVNEQFF.

The chain links TRBV6-5 to TRBJ1-1, with TRBD1 matching over 11 bases. CDR3 length: 15 amino acids. V lost 4 bases, J lost 4 bases, and 5 bases stayed unmatched. Per germline, CDR1 MNHEY and CDR2 SVGAGI. CDR3 in DNA: TGTGCCAGCAGTTCCCCCGGGACAGGGGGCACTGAAGCTTTCTTT. Translation: CASSSPGTGGTEAFF.

The rearrangement joins TRBV3-1 to TRBJ2-3; possible D gene TRBD2, 6 bases. The CDR3 is made up of 14 amino acids. Trimming removed 2 bases at V and 2 bases at J, with 8 bases between. Looked up from germline, CDR1 is LGHDT and CDR2 is YNNKEL (reference sequence). In DNA form, the CDR3 reads TGTGCCAGCAGCCAACCGGGAGACACAGATACGCAGTATTTT. This gives the protein CASSQPGDTDTQYF.

V gene TRBV10-2 combines with J gene TRBJ2-5, with D unresolved. The last part of the DNA fits TRBJ2-7 better; the J call may be wrong. The CDR3 runs 14 residues. The germline V gene has CDR1 WSHSY and CDR2 SAAADI. This CDR3 reads CASSSRIPMYEQYF. Here the CDR3 DNA reads TGCGCCAGCAGCTCCCGAATTCCCATGTACGAGCAGTACTTC.